This TCR beta chain emerged from a study of blood T cells in healthy people across ages. Next came a second PCR, run for about 6 to 11 cycles, which used a sample-barcoded 5' primer along with a J-beta primer mix. TCRdb reanalysed the 5' RACE reads using MiXCR and keeps one entry per CDR3 protein. This table has roughly 1,300,000 distinct CDR3 sequences, 59% appearing once. Trimming stripped 5 bases from V and 0 bases from J, with 11 bases between. The CDR3 extends over 15 amino acids. The sequence derives from a young man in good health. The chain is built from TRBV12-3 or TRBV12-4 and TRBJ2-1; D gene ambiguous. Sequenced input: blood. CDR3 nucleotides: TGTGCCAGCAGTCCCGACTCTGGCTCCTACAATGAGCAGTTCTTC. Translated, it gives CASSPDSGSYNEQFF.